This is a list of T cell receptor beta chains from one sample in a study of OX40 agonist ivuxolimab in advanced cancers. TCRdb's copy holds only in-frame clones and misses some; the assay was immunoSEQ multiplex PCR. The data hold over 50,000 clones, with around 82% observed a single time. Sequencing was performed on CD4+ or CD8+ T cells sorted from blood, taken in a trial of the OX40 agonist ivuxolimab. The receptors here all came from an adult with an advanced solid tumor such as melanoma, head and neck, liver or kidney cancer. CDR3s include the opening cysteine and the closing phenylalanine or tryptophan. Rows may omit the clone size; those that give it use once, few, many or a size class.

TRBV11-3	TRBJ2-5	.	CASGQTAGTGETQYF
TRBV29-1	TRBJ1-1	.	CSVRGGGGNTEAFF
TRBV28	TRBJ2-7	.	CASSLGVFEQYF
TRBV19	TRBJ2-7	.	CASSISAGSAYEQYF
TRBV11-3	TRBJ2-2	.	CASSIRTSSPNTGELFF
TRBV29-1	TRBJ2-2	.	CSARTSGANTGELFF
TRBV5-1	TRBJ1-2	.	CASSLSQGGYGYTF
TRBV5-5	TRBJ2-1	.	CASSVSGGANEQFF
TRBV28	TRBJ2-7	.	CASSPSGKEPYEQYF
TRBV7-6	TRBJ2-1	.	CASSPSGRARDEQFF
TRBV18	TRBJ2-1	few	CASSSTTSGSLNEQFF
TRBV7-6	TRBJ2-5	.	CASSLGEETQYF
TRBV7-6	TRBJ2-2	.	CASSLVPNTGELFF
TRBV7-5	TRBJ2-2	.	CVRSLLSILGELFF
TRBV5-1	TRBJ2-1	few	CASSSQLGTSGRRGEQFF
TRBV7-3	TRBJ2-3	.	CASSSGRLDLGSPDTQYF
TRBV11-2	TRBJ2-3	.	CASSPPLLVAGADTQYF
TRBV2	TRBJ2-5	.	CASMQRETQYF
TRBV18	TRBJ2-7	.	CASSPGYRYEQYF
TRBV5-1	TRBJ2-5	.	CASSREGPQETQYF
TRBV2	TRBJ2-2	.	CASSSNSGKAGELFF
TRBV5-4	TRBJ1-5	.	CASTGRLGEPQHF
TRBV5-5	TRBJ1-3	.	CASSLAVVSGNTIYF
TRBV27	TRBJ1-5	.	CASSLVPRVLEQPQHF
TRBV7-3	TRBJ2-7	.	CASSLTIDRTVPHEQYF
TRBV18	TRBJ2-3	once	CASLPPSSTDTQYF
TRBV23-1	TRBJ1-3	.	CASSPSRLPGNTIYF
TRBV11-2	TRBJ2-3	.	CASSFGTGGTDTQYF
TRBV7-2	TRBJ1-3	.	CASSVLPEFSGNTIYF
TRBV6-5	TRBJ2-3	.	CASSYILAGTDTQYF
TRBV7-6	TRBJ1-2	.	CASSLGDRVNYGYTF
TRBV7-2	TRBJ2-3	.	CASSWTSGSTDTQYF
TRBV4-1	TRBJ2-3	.	CASSLQIRDTQYF
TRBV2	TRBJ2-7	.	CASSADRGQYEQYF
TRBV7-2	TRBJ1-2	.	CASSLGGRGNLKSYGYTF
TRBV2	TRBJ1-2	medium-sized	CASRKDTGGYGYTF
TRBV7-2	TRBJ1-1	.	CASSTQGAVGTEAFF
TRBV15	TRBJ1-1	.	CATSRRQVLVNTEAFF
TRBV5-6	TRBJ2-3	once	CASSLWGIRVDTQYF
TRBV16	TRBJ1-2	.	CASSQSTGAYGYTF
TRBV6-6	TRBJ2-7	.	CASSRGVRIYEQYF
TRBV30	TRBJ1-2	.	CAWSRPEGAKPNGYTF
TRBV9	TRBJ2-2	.	CASSVNSGGGRNGELFF
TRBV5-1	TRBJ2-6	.	CATSPSGANVLTF
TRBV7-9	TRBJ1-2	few	CASSPDRGVTYGYTF
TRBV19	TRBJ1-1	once	CASSIRQGASTEAFF
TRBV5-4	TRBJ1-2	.	CASSREPQAGGYTF
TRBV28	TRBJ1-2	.	CATHRSGGNGYTF
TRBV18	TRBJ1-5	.	CASSSKLGGANREGQPQHF
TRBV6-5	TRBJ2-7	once	CASSYSGRKYEQYF
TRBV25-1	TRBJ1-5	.	CASSGQDNQPQHF
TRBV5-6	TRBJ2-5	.	CASSLALIRETQYF
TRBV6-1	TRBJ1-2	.	CASSEIGAGGIYGYTF
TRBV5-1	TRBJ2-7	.	CASSLRLAGGYEQYF